This T cell receptor beta chain appears in the sequencing data of a study of cytomegalovirus exposure and HLA in healthy donors. Study results and caveats: TCR beta V- and J-gene trimming was later associated with a missense DCLRE1C variant. There were some public TCRs occurring in many donors, but most TCR sequences were rare. A previous analysis found most TCR beta V segments productive roughly 90% or roughly 30% of the time.

Concerning this clone itself: The antigen is undetermined.

Amplification used 60 Vbeta primers and 13 Jbeta primers. Some clones are missing from TCRdb's copy, which holds only in-frame ones; the method was immunoSEQ multiplex PCR. In the table there are roughly 190,000 clones, around three quarters of which are singletons. The CDR3 runs to 13 residues. The germline V gene encodes CDR1 WNHNN and CDR2 SYGVQD (reference sequence). The V end was cut by 2 bases, the J end by 4 bases, with 7 bases between. The material sequenced was PBMCs. The chain recombines TRBV10-1 with TRBJ2-3; TRBD1 is a possible D gene (5 bases). The TCR sequence derives from a woman aged 25 to 45 in good health and CMV-seropositive. In nucleotides, the CDR3 is TGCGCCAGCAGTGAGAGGGGTGCAGATACGCAGTATTTT. Protein: CASSERGADTQYF.